This T cell receptor beta chain was found in a study of cytotoxic CD8 clonotypes in ibrutinib-treated CLL. Sequencing used immunoSEQ multiplex PCR; TCRdb keeps in-frame clones, though not all of them. The table shows just over 200,000 clones, with more than 65% occurring only once. Trimming stripped 4 bases from V and 2 bases from J, with 6 bases between. CDR1 MGHDK and CDR2 SYGVNS come from the germline V gene. This CDR3 has 13 amino acids. This clone turned up a few times. This sample comprised PBMCs, obtained after 12 months of ibrutinib treatment. The rearrangement joins TRBV25-1 to TRBJ1-5; D not certain. The receptor's source is a human donor with chronic lymphocytic leukemia. The CDR3 coding sequence is TGTGCCAGCAGTGTGAGGGGCAATCAGCCCCAGCATTTT. It is translated as CASSVRGNQPQHF. The full variable domain, rest sourced from reference TRBV25-1 and TRBJ1-5, is EADIYQTPRYLVIGTGKKITLECSQTMGHDKMYWYQQDPGMELHLIHYSYGVNSTEKGDLSSESTVSRIRTEHFPLTLESARPSHTSQYLCASSVRGNQPQHFGDGTRLSIL.